This T cell receptor (beta chain) was sequenced in a study of cytomegalovirus exposure and HLA in healthy donors. Findings of the study overall: In a later analysis, donors in an Asian-associated ancestry cluster reportedly had fewer N-insertions in productive TCRs than the cohort mean. Indistinguishable V segments, including TRBV6-2 and TRBV6-3, were excluded.

Regarding this clone: What it recognizes is unknown.

PCR amplification relied on 60 Vbeta primers (plus 13 Jbeta primers). Repertoires were generated with immunoSEQ multiplex PCR, while TCRdb's copy carries only in-frame clones and drops some. The top ten hold around 8.9% of the sample, which has approximately 70,000 clones, 78% seen once. CDR1 and CDR2 (germline): SQVTM, ANQGSEA. The J segment lost 3 bases and the V segment lost 4 bases, leaving 5 bases of the junction unmatched. There are 13 residues in the CDR3. The chain carries TRBV29-1 and TRBJ2-7; 8 bases fit TRBD1. Sample: PBMCs. This TCR came from a man aged 40-49 years in good health and CMV-seronegative. CDR3 DNA: TGCAGCGTTGTAGGACAGGGCAACTACGAGCAGTACTTC. Residues: CSVVGQGNYEQYF.